The clone carrying this TCR beta chain appeared many times. What it recognizes is unknown. This CDR3 has 16 amino acids. Germline V gene data show CDR1 as ENHRY and CDR2 as SYGVKD. J gave up 1 base and V 4 bases, and 8 bases lay outside the gene matches. The data are from a study of T cells in Graves' hyperthyroidism and ophthalmopathy. Study context: At the time of initial diagnosis and before any treatment, peripheral blood was collected.

General observations from the study: Blood shared most expanded thyroid clonotypes above 0.001.

RNA transcripts yielded amplified TCR beta CDR3 regions. The TCR CDR3 was amplified in a first-round RT-PCR using the HTBI primer set. TCRdb reprocessed the multiplex PCR reads with MiXCR, giving one entry per CDR3 protein. The sample comprises fewer than 110,000 distinct CDR3 sequences, roughly 15% of which are singletons, and under 45% rests with the top ten. Clinical symptoms, serum thyroxine, TRAb, thyroid ultrasound and orbital computed tomography informed diagnoses. V gene TRBV10-3 combines with J gene TRBJ2-7, with 9 nucleotides matching TRBD1. The source material was blood. The receptor comes from a woman between 45 and 60 years old with Graves' hyperthyroidism. The DNA of the CDR3 is TGTGCCATCAGTGCCCGGGACAGGGAATCATCCTACGAGCAGTACTTC. This sequence encodes CAISARDRESSYEQYF.